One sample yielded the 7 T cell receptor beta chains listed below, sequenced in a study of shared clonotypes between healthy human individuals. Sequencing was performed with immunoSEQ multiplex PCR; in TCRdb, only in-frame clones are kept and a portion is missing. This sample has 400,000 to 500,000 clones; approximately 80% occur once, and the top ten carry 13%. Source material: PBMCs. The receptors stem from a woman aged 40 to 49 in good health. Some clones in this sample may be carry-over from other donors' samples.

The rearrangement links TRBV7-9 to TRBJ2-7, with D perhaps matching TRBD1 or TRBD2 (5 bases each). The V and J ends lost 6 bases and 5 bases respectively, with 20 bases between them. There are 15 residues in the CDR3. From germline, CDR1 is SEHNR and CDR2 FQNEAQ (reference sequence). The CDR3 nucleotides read TGTGCCAGCAGGGATCGGGACCAGGGACCCCACGAGCAGTACTTC. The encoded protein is CASRDRDQGPHEQYF.

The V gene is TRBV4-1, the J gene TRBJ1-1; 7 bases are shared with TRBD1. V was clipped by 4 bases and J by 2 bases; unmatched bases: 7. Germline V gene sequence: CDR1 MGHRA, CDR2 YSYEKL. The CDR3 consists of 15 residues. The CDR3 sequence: CASSRNTGANTEAFF. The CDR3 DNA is TGCGCCAGCAGCCGAAATACAGGGGCTAACACTGAAGCTTTCTTT.

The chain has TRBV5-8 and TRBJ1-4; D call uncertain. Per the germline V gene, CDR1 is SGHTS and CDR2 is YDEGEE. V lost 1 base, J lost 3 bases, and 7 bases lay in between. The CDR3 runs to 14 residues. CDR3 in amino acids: CASSLSGSNEKLFF. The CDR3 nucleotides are TGTGCCAGCAGCTTGAGTGGTTCTAATGAAAAACTGTTTTTT.

The CDR3 spells CAWSVGRSTYGYTF. Here the CDR3 DNA reads TGTGCCTGGAGTGTCGGCAGGAGTACCTATGGCTACACCTTC. The chain uses TRBV30 and TRBJ1-2, with D unclear. This CDR3 spans 14 amino acids. Germline V CDR1 and CDR2: GTSNPN, SVGIG (reference sequence). V lost 0 bases to trimming and J lost 4 bases, with 12 bases between them.

The CDR3 DNA reads TGTGCCAGCAGTTTAGAGGGGACCGGGGCCAACGTCCTGACTTTC. Amino acid sequence: CASSLEGTGANVLTF. The chain has TRBV27 and TRBJ2-6; the D call may be TRBD1 or TRBD2 (5 bases each). Trimming removed 2 bases from V and 4 bases from J, with 9 bases in between. The CDR3 contains 15 residues. Germline V gene data show CDR1 as MNHEY and CDR2 as SMNVEV (reference sequence).

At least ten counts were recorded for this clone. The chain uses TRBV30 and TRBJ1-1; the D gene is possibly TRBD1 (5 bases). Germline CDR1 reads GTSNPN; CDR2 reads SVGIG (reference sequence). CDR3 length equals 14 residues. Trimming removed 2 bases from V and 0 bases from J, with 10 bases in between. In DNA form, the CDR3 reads TGTGCCTGGAGTATGGGGGGGATGAACACTGAAGCTTTCTTT. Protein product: CAWSMGGMNTEAFF.

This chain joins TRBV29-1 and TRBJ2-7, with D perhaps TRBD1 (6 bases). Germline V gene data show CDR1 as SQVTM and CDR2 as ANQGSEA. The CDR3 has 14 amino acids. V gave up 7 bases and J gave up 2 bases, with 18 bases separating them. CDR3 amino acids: CSGGQGKGTYEQYF. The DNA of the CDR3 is TGCAGCGGTGGGCAGGGGAAAGGGACCTACGAGCAGTACTTC.